Below, 28 T cell receptor beta chains from the same sample are listed, as sequenced in a study of T cell clonality in common variable immunodeficiency. The data were produced by immunoSEQ multiplex PCR, yet TCRdb's version contains in-frame clones alone and is incomplete. The repertoire shows about 37,000 clones, none seen only once; the top ten take over 0.95%. Sample: peripheral blood mononuclear cells. Receptor source: a person aged 18 to 70 in good health.

The table lists this clone with many counts. CDR3 sequence: CAINPGLAGGLTSSYNEQFF. The part of the CDR3 DNA that was read is TGTGCCATCAACCCGGGACTAGCGGGAGGGCTTACGAGCTCCTACAATGAG. The J gene is TRBJ2-1, the V gene TRBV10-3; 16 nucleotides align to TRBD2. The read ends 3 residues before the CDR3 terminus; that terminus is restored from the germline J gene. The CDR3 extends over 20 amino acids. Germline V lookup: CDR1 ENHRY, CDR2 SYGVKD. J lost 0 bases, V lost 7 bases, and 12 bases had no gene match.

This clone came up many times. The CDR3 end lies 3 residues beyond the end of the read and is filled in from the germline J gene. The V gene is TRBV7-3, the J gene TRBJ2-1; 7 nucleotides agree with TRBD2. This CDR3 contains 15 residues. The V segment lost 2 bases and the J segment 6 bases; nucleotides outside the gene matches: 7. Germline CDR1 is SGHTA and CDR2 is FQGTGA. CDR3 bases read: TGTGCCAGCAGCTTAGCGGGAGCATCTGGCAATGAG. Translation gives CASSLAGASGNE. The full-length CDR3 reads as CASSLAGASGNEQFF.

This clone has a count of ten or more. The read gets to within 3 residues of the CDR3 end, and the germline J gene fills in the rest. The chain employs TRBV5-4 and TRBJ2-3; D perhaps matches TRBD2 (6 bases). The CDR3 is 14 residues long. Germline CDR1 is SGHNT and CDR2 is YYREEE (reference sequence). Between the trimmed V and J ends, which lost 4 bases and 2 bases, there was a span of 11 bases. The sequenced part of the CDR3 DNA is TGTGCCAGCAGCCCCGGGACTGACACAGATACG. The encoded protein is CASSPGTDTDT. The entire CDR3 reads CASSPGTDTDTQYF.

This clone showed up many times. The observed sequence ends 3 residues before the CDR3 terminus, with the missing tail filled in from the germline J gene. The chain joins TRBV19 to TRBJ1-5, with TRBD1 as a possible D gene (6 bases). This CDR3 contains 15 residues. With 5 bases removed from V and 0 bases from J, the gap between germline ends came to 11 bases. Germline values: CDR1 LNHDA, CDR2 SQIVND (reference sequence). CDR3 DNA, as far as it was read: TGTGCCAGTAGTGCGGGGGGCCATAGCAATCAGCCC. Residues: CASSAGGHSNQP. The whole CDR3 reads CASSAGGHSNQPQHF.

Comment on this clone: The CDR3 end lies 3 residues beyond the end of the read and is filled in from the germline J gene. This chain links TRBV20-1 with TRBJ2-7; 9 bases are a match to TRBD1. The V segment lost 1 base and the J segment 3 bases; nucleotides outside the gene matches: 7. Germline V gives CDR1 DFQATT, CDR2 SNEGSKA (reference sequence). The CDR3 has 15 residues. CDR3 DNA (partial): TGCAGTGCTAGAGGTGGACCGGGACAGGGCTACGAG. Translating it yields CSARGGPGQGYE. The complete CDR3 reads CSARGGPGQGYEQYF.

This clone is labeled as medium-sized. The read is 3 residues too short to cover the CDR3 end, so that end is filled in from the germline J gene. V gene TRBV9 combines with J gene TRBJ2-3, with D perhaps matching TRBD1 (6 bases). The CDR3 length is 15 residues. Trimming left V 1 base short and J 2 bases short, with 11 bases between. Germline V gives CDR1 SGDLS, CDR2 YYNGEE. The CDR3 loop reads CASSVQTGPTDTQYF. Partial CDR3 DNA: TGTGCCAGCAGCGTACAGACAGGACCCACAGATACG.

This clone was detected many times. The read terminates 3 residues ahead of where the CDR3 ends, so the germline J gene completes it. The chain has TRBV20-1 and TRBJ2-5; TRBD2 aligns across 10 bases. From germline, CDR1 is DFQATT and CDR2 SNEGSKA (reference sequence). The ends lost 5 bases at V and 4 bases at J; junction bases unmatched: 10. The CDR3 has 15 amino acids. Partial CDR3 DNA: TGCAGTGCTGACCTAGCGGGAGTTTGGGGAGAGACC. This codes for CSADLAGVWGET. The full CDR3 reads CSADLAGVWGETQYF.

In this sample, this clone is medium-sized (0.01 to 0.1%). The read is 3 residues too short to cover the CDR3 end, so that end is filled in from the germline J gene. The chain is built from TRBV9 and TRBJ2-3; D not resolved. Germline CDR1 is SGDLS and CDR2 is YYNGEE. V was shortened by 0 bases and J by 0 bases, with 11 bases between the two germline ends. The CDR3 loop spans 16 amino acids. CDR3 residues: CASSVGALTSTDTQYF. The sequenced part of the CDR3 DNA is TGTGCCAGCAGCGTAGGGGCGTTAACTAGCACAGATACG.

This clone was found many times. Read sequence stops 3 residues before the CDR3 end, and the germline J gene provides the missing end. The chain combines TRBV7-2 with TRBJ1-2; 7 nucleotides line up with TRBD1. Germline V CDR1 and CDR2: SGHTA, FQGNSA. The CDR3 runs 15 residues. The junction had 7 bases not matched to a gene; V was cut back by 5 bases and J by 1 base. The covered CDR3 bases are TGTGCCAGCAGCCGGACAGGACCCGATAACTATGGC. Residues: CASSRTGPDNYG. The whole CDR3 sequence is CASSRTGPDNYGYTF.

This clone was picked up many times. The CDR3 is cut off 3 residues early in the read; its end comes from the germline J gene. This chain links TRBV20-1 with TRBJ2-7; TRBD2 might be the D (5 bases). This CDR3 has 11 residues. The germline V and J ends were trimmed by 6 bases and 3 bases, with 9 bases remaining between them. The germline CDR1 and CDR2 sequences are DFQATT and SNEGSKA (reference sequence). The sequenced part of the CDR3 DNA is TGCAGTGCCTCCGGACTCTACGAG. Translated: CSASGLYE. The CDR3 reads in full as CSASGLYEQYF.

This clone came up many times. The read halts 3 residues ahead of the CDR3 end, with the missing end drawn from the germline J gene. The chain couples TRBV19 to TRBJ1-1; the match to TRBD1 covers 7 bases. V lost 9 bases, J lost 1 base, and 14 bases stayed unmatched. The CDR3 has 16 amino acids. CDR1 and CDR2 from the germline V gene are LNHDA and SQIVND (reference sequence). The part of the CDR3 DNA that was read is TGTGCCAGCCTTAAAGGTTCAGGGGGGTGGAACACTGAA. It specifies CASLKGSGGWNTE. The entire CDR3 reads CASLKGSGGWNTEAFF.

This clone was detected ten times or more. The read falls 3 residues short of the CDR3 end, and the missing part is taken from the germline J gene. V gene TRBV18 combines with J gene TRBJ2-1; TRBD1 matches at 7 bases. The CDR3 loop spans 14 amino acids. The V gene end was trimmed by 2 bases and the J gene end by 4 bases; junction bases not matched to a gene: 2. Looked up from germline, CDR1 is KGHSH and CDR2 is LQKENI. CDR3 DNA (partial): TGTGCCAGCTCACCAGGGACAGAGTACAATGAG. Its protein product is CASSPGTEYNE. The CDR3 in its entirety is CASSPGTEYNEQFF. Complete variable domain (other parts from reference TRBV18 and TRBJ2-1): NAGVMQNPRHLVRRRGQEARLRCSPMKGHSHVYWYRQLPEEGLKFMVYLQKENIIDESGMPKERFSAEFPKEGPSILRIQQVVRGDSAAYFCASSPGTEYNEQFFGPGTRLTVL.

The table lists this clone with many counts. Incomplete CDR3 DNA: TGCGCCAGCAGCCAAGAGAGGTCAGCGACTTCACCC. Amino acid sequence: CASSQERSATSP. The entire CDR3 protein reads CASSQERSATSPLHF. V is TRBV4-1 and J is TRBJ1-6; D remains ambiguous. The CDR3 end lies 3 residues beyond the end of the read and is filled in from the germline J gene. The CDR3 totals 15 residues. The germline gives CDR1 MGHRA, CDR2 YSYEKL. The V gene lost 0 bases and the J gene lost 9 bases, with 12 bases spanning the gap.

This clone came up a few times. The sequenced fragment ends 3 residues before the CDR3 boundary, so the rest is inferred from the germline J gene. The V call is TRBV19, the J call TRBJ1-1; TRBD1 agrees at 7 bases. With 1 base clipped from V and 6 bases from J, the junction kept 14 bases outside the gene matches. This CDR3 region has 17 residues. Germline CDR1 LNHDA, CDR2 SQIVND (reference sequence). The CDR3 reads CASSIVGGAIGGAEAFF. CDR3 DNA (partial): TGTGCCAGTAGTATAGTAGGGGGCGCCATTGGAGGGGCTGAA.

There are many counts of this clone. The sequenced CDR3 bases are TGCGCCAGCAGTAGGGGCACAGGGTTAGATACG. Translation gives CASSRGTGLDT. Given in full, the CDR3 is CASSRGTGLDTQYF. The chain is built from TRBV5-1 and TRBJ2-3, with D possibly being TRBD1 (6 bases). With the read ending 3 residues before the CDR3 end, the germline J gene is used to fill in that end. This CDR3 contains 14 residues. The germline V gene encodes CDR1 SGHRS and CDR2 YFSETQ. The germline V and J ends were trimmed by 5 bases and 5 bases, with 15 bases remaining between them.

This clone was detected ten times or more. The read ends 3 residues early relative to the CDR3; the germline J gene fills the gap. V is TRBV20-1 and J is TRBJ1-1, with TRBD1 identical over 9 bases. This CDR3 region has 16 residues. The ends lost 3 bases at V and 4 bases at J; junction bases unmatched: 12. The germline V gene has CDR1 DFQATT and CDR2 SNEGSKA (reference sequence). The CDR3 spells CSARAIQGALGTEAFF. The sequenced CDR3 bases are TGCAGTGCTAGGGCTATACAGGGGGCTCTGGGCACTGAA.

This clone was found many times. From the germline J gene comes the end of the CDR3, since the read stops 3 residues before it. This sequence joins TRBV7-9 and TRBJ2-7, with D hard to call. Germline V gives CDR1 SEHNR, CDR2 FQNEAQ (reference sequence). V was clipped by 4 bases and J by 1 base, with 5 bases between them. CDR3 length equals 12 residues. The CDR3 reads CASSSLSYEQYF. The sequenced part of the CDR3 DNA is TGTGCCAGCAGCTCTTTGTCCTACGAG.

This clone has a count of ten or more. The read halts 3 residues ahead of the CDR3 end, with the missing end drawn from the germline J gene. This chain uses TRBV15 with TRBJ1-4; D is uncertain. In germline, CDR1 is LNHNV, CDR2 YYDKDF (reference sequence). This CDR3 has 13 residues. V lost 1 base and J 4 bases, leaving 4 bases between the germline ends. The part of the CDR3 DNA that was read is TGTGCCACCAGCAGAGCCATTAATGAAAAA. Protein sequence: CATSRAINEK. The CDR3 as a whole reads CATSRAINEKLFF.

This clone showed up many times. The read halts 3 residues ahead of the CDR3 end, with the missing end drawn from the germline J gene. The V and J genes are TRBV18 and TRBJ2-5; no reliable D call. The V gene lost 2 bases and the J gene lost 0 bases, with 13 bases spanning the gap. The CDR3 has 16 residues. CDR1 and CDR2 (germline): KGHSH, LQKENI. The DNA read from the CDR3 is TGTGCCAGCTCACCATTGGGCGCAGGAAACCAAGAGACC. It encodes CASSPLGAGNQET. The CDR3 reads in full as CASSPLGAGNQETQYF.

This clone was detected ten times or more. The read falls 3 residues short of the CDR3 end, and the missing part is taken from the germline J gene. The genes are TRBV11-3 and TRBJ2-5; tentatively, D is TRBD1 (6 bases). CDR3 length equals 15 residues. V was trimmed by 6 bases and J by 1 base, leaving 15 bases between them. Germline V gene sequence: CDR1 SGHNT, CDR2 YENEEA. Incomplete CDR3 DNA: TGTGCCAGCAGAAGCCGGGACACCCTCCAAGAGACC. Residues: CASRSRDTLQET. The complete CDR3 sequence is CASRSRDTLQETQYF. The full variable domain, rest sourced from reference TRBV11-3 and TRBJ2-5, is EAGVVQSPRYKIIEKKQPVAFWCNPISGHNTLYWYLQNLGQGPELLIRYENEEAVDDSQLPKDRFSAERLKGVDSTLKIQPAELGDSAVYLCASRSRDTLQETQYFGPGTRLLVL.

In regard to this clone: With the read ending 3 residues before the CDR3 end, the germline J gene is used to fill in that end. The rearrangement links TRBV10-3 to TRBJ2-5; 7 bases match TRBD1. V was pared by 0 bases and J by 5 bases, with 9 bases of the junction left unmatched. Germline V lookup: CDR1 ENHRY, CDR2 SYGVKD. This CDR3 spans 16 amino acids. CDR3 residues: CAISESKQGPGETQYF. The sequenced part of the CDR3 DNA is TGTGCCATCAGTGAGTCGAAACAGGGGCCAGGGGAGACC.

In this sample, this clone turned up many times. Sequencing ends 3 residues short of the CDR3 end; the germline J gene provides the rest. V gene TRBV29-1 combines with J gene TRBJ1-1; perhaps TRBD1 as D (5 bases). V dropped 6 bases and J dropped 1 base, with 6 bases sitting between them. Looked up from germline, CDR1 is SQVTM and CDR2 is ANQGSEA. The CDR3 runs 11 residues. CDR3 bases read: TGCAGCGTGGGGCAGAACACTGAA. This encodes CSVGQNTE. The CDR3, in full, reads CSVGQNTEAFF.

At least ten counts were recorded for this clone. The read halts 3 residues ahead of the CDR3 end, with the missing end drawn from the germline J gene. The chain links TRBV13 to TRBJ1-1; TRBD1 is a possible D gene (6 bases). V was cut by 5 bases and J by 7 bases, with 17 bases left in between. This CDR3 has 14 residues. The V gene's germline CDR1 is PRHDT and CDR2 FYEKMQ (reference sequence). The CDR3: CASSLATGEYEAFF. Incomplete CDR3 DNA: TGTGCCAGCAGCCTCGCGACAGGCGAATATGAA.

At least ten counts were recorded for this clone. The read falls 3 residues short of the CDR3 end, and the missing part is taken from the germline J gene. The genes are TRBV20-1 and TRBJ2-3; 8 positions agree with TRBD1. V was pared by 5 bases and J by 0 bases, with 7 bases of the junction left unmatched. Per the germline V gene, CDR1 is DFQATT and CDR2 is SNEGSKA (reference sequence). This CDR3 has 15 amino acids. The part of the CDR3 DNA that was read is TGCAGTGCTTCCGGACAGGGAAGGAGCACAGATACG. Its translation is CSASGQGRSTDT. In full, the CDR3 is CSASGQGRSTDTQYF.

This clone has at least ten counts. The read finishes 3 residues shy of the CDR3 end, and the germline J gene is used to complete it. This chain uses TRBV15 with TRBJ2-1; the match to TRBD2 covers 11 bases. V gave up 0 bases and J gave up 6 bases; unmatched junction bases: 4. The germline gives CDR1 LNHNV, CDR2 YYDKDF (reference sequence). There are 16 residues in the CDR3. CDR3 bases read: TGTGCCACCAGCAGAGAAGGGCTAGCGGGAGGCAATGAG. Encoded protein: CATSREGLAGGNE. The full-length CDR3 reads as CATSREGLAGGNEQFF. The complete variable domain, with remaining parts taken from reference TRBV15 and TRBJ2-1, reads DAMVIQNPRYQVTQFGKPVTLSCSQTLNHNVMYWYQQKSSQAPKLLFHYYDKDFNNEADTPDNFQSRRPNTSFCFLDIRSPGLGDTAMYLCATSREGLAGGNEQFFGPGTRLTVL.

This clone was counted many times. Read coverage stops 3 residues before the CDR3 terminus; the germline J gene supplies the remainder. The V gene is TRBV5-4, the J gene TRBJ2-1, with D maybe TRBD1 (5 bases). With 0 bases removed from V and 5 bases from J, the gap between germline ends came to 9 bases. CDR3 length: 14 amino acids. Germline V gene sequence: CDR1 SGHNT, CDR2 YYREEE (reference sequence). CDR3 in amino acids: CASSLVAGHNEQFF. CDR3 bases read: TGTGCCAGCAGCTTGGTAGCAGGGCACAATGAG.

This clone was recorded at least ten times. The read is 3 residues too short to cover the CDR3 end, so that end is filled in from the germline J gene. The chain employs TRBV9 and TRBJ2-1, with 9 positions matching TRBD2. Germline-derived CDR1 and CDR2 are SGDLS and YYNGEE. The CDR3 covers 16 residues. V shed 0 bases, J shed 2 bases, and the junction held 3 bases outside the gene matches. CDR3 amino acids: CASSVAGGGAYNEQFF. The sequenced CDR3 bases are TGTGCCAGCAGCGTAGCTGGCGGGGGGGCCTACAATGAG.

This clone was picked up many times. The read ends 3 residues early relative to the CDR3; the germline J gene fills the gap. The chain couples TRBV12-3 or TRBV12-4 to TRBJ1-3; tentative D call: TRBD1 (5 bases). The V and J ends lost 4 bases and 4 bases respectively, with 17 bases between them. The CDR3 loop spans 16 amino acids. The CDR3 protein is CASSSSGKRTGNTIYF. The covered CDR3 bases are TGTGCCAGCAGTTCCTCAGGGAAGAGAACCGGAAACACC.